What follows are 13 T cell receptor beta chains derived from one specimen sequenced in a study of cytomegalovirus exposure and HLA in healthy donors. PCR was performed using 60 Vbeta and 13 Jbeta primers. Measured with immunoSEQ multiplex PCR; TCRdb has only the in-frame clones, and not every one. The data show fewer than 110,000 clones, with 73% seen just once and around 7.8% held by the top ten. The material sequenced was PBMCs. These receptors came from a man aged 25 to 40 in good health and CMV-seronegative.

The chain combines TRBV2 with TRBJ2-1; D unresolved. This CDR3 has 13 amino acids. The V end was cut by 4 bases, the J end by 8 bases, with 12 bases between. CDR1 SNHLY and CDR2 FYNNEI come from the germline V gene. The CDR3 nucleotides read TGTGCCAGCAGTGTAGTGGAGCTCGATGAGCAGTTCTTC. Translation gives CASSVVELDEQFF.

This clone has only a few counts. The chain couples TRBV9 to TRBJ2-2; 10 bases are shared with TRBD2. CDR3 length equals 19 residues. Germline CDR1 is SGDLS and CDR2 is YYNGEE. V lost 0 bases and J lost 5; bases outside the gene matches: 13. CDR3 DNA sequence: TGTGCCAGCAGCGTAGGGCTAGCGGGAGCGTCCGGGAGGACCGGGGAGCTGTTTTTT. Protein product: CASSVGLAGASGRTGELFF.

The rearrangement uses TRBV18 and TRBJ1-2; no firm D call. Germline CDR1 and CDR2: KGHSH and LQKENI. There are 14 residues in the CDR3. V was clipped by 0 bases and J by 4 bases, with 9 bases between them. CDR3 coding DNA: TGTGCCAGCTCACCACCGTCGCAGGCCTATGGCTACACCTTC. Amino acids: CASSPPSQAYGYTF.

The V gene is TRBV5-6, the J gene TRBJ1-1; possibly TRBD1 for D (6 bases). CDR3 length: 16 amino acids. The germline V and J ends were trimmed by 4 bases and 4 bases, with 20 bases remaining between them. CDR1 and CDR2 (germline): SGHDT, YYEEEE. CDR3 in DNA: TGTGCCAGCAGCCCAGGGGAGGGGCCCCGGTTCACTGAAGCTTTCTTT. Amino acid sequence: CASSPGEGPRFTEAFF. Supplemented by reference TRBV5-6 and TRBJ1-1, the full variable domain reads DAGVTQSPTHLIKTRGQQVTLRCSPKSGHDTVSWYQQALGQGPQFIFQYYEEEERQRGNFPDRFSGHQFPNYSSELNVNALLLGDSALYLCASSPGEGPRFTEAFFGQGTRLTVV.

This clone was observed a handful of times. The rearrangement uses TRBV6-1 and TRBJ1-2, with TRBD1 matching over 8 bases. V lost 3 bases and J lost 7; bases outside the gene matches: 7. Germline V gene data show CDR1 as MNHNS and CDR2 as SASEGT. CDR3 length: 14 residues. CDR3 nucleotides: TGTGCCAGCAGTGAGGTGACAGGGGAGAGTGGCTACACCTTC. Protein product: CASSEVTGESGYTF.

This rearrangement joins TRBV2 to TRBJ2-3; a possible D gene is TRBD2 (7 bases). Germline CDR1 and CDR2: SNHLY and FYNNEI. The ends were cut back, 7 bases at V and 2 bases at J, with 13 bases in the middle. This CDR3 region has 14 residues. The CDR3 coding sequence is TGTGCCAGCAAGAATCGGGGGGCCACAGATACGCAGTATTTT. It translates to CASKNRGATDTQYF.

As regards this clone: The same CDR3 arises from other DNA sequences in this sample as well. The DNA for the CDR3 is TGTGCCAGCAGTGGGGGGAATCAGCCCCAGCATTTT. Amino acid sequence: CASSGGNQPQHF. The V call is TRBV28, the J call TRBJ1-5; D perhaps matches TRBD1 (5 bases). The CDR3 loop spans 12 amino acids. CDR1 and CDR2 from the germline V gene are MDHEN and SYDVKM. V lost 5 bases to trimming and J lost 4 bases, with 6 bases between them.

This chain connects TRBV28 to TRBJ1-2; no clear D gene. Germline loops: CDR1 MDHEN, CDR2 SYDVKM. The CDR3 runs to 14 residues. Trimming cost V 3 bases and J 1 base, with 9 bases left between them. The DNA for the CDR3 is TGTGCCAGCAGTTTGGGAGGGAATAACTATGGCTACACCTTC. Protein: CASSLGGNNYGYTF.

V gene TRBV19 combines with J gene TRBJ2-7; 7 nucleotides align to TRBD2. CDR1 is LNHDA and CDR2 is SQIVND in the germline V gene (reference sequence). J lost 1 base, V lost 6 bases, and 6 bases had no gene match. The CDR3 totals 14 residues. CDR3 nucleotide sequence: TGTGCCAGTAGCCCTAGCGGAGTTTCCTACGAGCAGTACTTC. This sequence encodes CASSPSGVSYEQYF.

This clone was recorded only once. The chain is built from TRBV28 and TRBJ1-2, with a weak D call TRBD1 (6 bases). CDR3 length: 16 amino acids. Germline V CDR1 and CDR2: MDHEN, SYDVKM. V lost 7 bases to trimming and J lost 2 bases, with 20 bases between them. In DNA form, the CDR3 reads TGTGCCAGCATCCCTTACGGGGCAGGGGCGAACTATGGCTACACCTTC. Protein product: CASIPYGAGANYGYTF.

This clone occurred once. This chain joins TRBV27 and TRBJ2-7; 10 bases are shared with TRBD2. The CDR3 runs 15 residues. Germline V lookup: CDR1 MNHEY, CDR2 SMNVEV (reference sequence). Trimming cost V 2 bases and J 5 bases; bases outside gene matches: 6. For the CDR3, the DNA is TGTGCCAGCAGTTTAGATAAGCGGGAGGGCAACGAGCAGTACTTC. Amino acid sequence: CASSLDKREGNEQYF.

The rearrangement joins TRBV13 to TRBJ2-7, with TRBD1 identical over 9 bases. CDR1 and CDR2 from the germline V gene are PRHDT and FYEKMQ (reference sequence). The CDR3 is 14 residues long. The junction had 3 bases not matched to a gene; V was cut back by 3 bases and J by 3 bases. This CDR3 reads CASSFGTGHYEQYF. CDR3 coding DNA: TGTGCCAGCAGCTTCGGGACAGGGCACTACGAGCAGTACTTC.

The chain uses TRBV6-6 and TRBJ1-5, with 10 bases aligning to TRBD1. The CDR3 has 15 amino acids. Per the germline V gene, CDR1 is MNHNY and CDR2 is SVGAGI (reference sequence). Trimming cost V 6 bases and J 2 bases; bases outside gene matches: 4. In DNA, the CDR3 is TGTGCCAGCAGAAGACAGGGGGCCGGCAATCAGCCCCAGCATTTT. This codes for CASRRQGAGNQPQHF.